The 8 T cell receptor beta chains listed next were all sequenced from one sample in a study of cytomegalovirus exposure and HLA in healthy donors. Vbeta (60) and Jbeta (13) primers were used in the PCR. Libraries were prepared by immunoSEQ multiplex PCR; TCRdb keeps only in-frame clonotypes and omits some of them. The table shows approximately 69,000 clones, with approximately 74% occurring only once. Sequencing used PBMCs. These TCRs come from a woman in her twenties or thirties in good health and CMV-seropositive.

This clone occurred once. The chain carries TRBV9 and TRBJ1-1, with a weak D call TRBD1 (5 bases). Germline lookup yields CDR1 SGDLS and CDR2 YYNGEE. The CDR3 is 13 residues long. V was pared by 7 bases and J by 1 base, with 11 bases between. The CDR3 reads CASSKGRNTEAFF. The CDR3 bases are TGTGCCAGCTCCAAGGGGCGGAACACTGAAGCTTTCTTT.

The V and J genes are TRBV19 and TRBJ1-5, with 9 bases matching TRBD1. CDR3 length: 14 amino acids. With V trimmed by 3 bases and J by 6 bases, 3 bases remained unmatched. Looked up from germline, CDR1 is LNHDA and CDR2 is SQIVND (reference sequence). The DNA for the CDR3 is TGTGCCAGTAGTATCAGGACAGGGGTTCAGCCCCAGCATTTT. This sequence encodes CASSIRTGVQPQHF.

V gene TRBV20-1 combines with J gene TRBJ1-2; weak D call: TRBD1 (6 bases). CDR3 length: 11 residues. CDR1 is DFQATT and CDR2 is SNEGSKA in the germline V gene (reference sequence). Trimming shortened V by 3 bases and J by 9 bases, and 11 bases separated the two germline ends. This chain's CDR3 is CSASGQLSYTF. CDR3 DNA: TGCAGTGCTAGTGGACAGTTAAGCTACACCTTC.

The rearrangement links TRBV2 to TRBJ1-1; TRBD1 might be the D (5 bases). This CDR3 is built from 12 residues. V shed 7 bases and J shed 6 bases, with 12 bases lying between them. Germline V gives CDR1 SNHLY, CDR2 FYNNEI. The CDR3: CASIGKGPEAFF. The CDR3 nucleotides are TGTGCCAGCATAGGGAAGGGGCCTGAAGCTTTCTTT.

This clone showed up just a few times. The rearrangement uses TRBV4-1 and TRBJ2-7; 7 bases agree with TRBD2. The CDR3 has 15 amino acids. CDR1 and CDR2 (germline): MGHRA, YSYEKL. Trimming at V came to 0 bases and at J to 3 bases, leaving 5 bases not matched to a gene. The CDR3 spells CASSQDGLENYEQYF. CDR3 nucleotide sequence: TGCGCCAGCAGCCAAGACGGACTAGAAAACTACGAGCAGTACTTC.

The chain recombines TRBV6-5 with TRBJ1-1, with no clear D. The CDR3 loop spans 14 amino acids. Germline loops: CDR1 MNHEY, CDR2 SVGAGI. V lost 4 bases and J lost 1, with 10 bases in between. The CDR3 nucleotides read TGTGCCAGCAGTTCACCCCGACAGAACACTGAAGCTTTCTTT. It is translated as CASSSPRQNTEAFF.

The chain combines TRBV19 with TRBJ1-1, with a weak D call TRBD1 (5 bases). V lost 3 bases and J lost 0, with 8 bases in between. The germline V gene encodes CDR1 LNHDA and CDR2 SQIVND (reference sequence). The CDR3 is made up of 14 amino acids. The CDR3 reads CASSIGGMNTEAFF. CDR3 nucleotide sequence: TGTGCCAGTAGTATCGGGGGAATGAACACTGAAGCTTTCTTT.

In DNA, the CDR3 is TGTGCCAGCAGTAACAGGCAGCCCCAGCATTTT. Amino acids: CASSNRQPQHF. This sequence joins TRBV28 and TRBJ1-5; tentative D call: TRBD1 (5 bases). Germline CDR1 is MDHEN and CDR2 is SYDVKM. V shed 5 bases and J shed 7 bases, with 6 bases lying between them. The CDR3 totals 11 residues.